These 22 T cell receptor beta chains share one sample of origin, sequenced in a study of blood T cell repertoires in COVID-19. Some clones are missing from TCRdb's copy, which holds only in-frame ones; the method was immunoSEQ multiplex PCR. The sample includes about 140,000 clones, 60% to 85% of them seen just once. What was sequenced was peripheral blood. The receptors were sampled from a woman aged 55-75 years with acute or convalescent COVID-19.

V and J are TRBV12-2 and TRBJ2-3; the table names TRBD2, a call not compared with the DNA. TRBV12-2 is tagged as a pseudogene. This CDR3 is 18 amino acids long. DNA for the CDR3: TGTGCAAGTCGCTTGCCGGGACTACAGTCCCTAGACACAGATACGCAGTATTTT. As protein: CASRLPGLQSLDTDTQYF.

The chain couples TRBV30 to TRBJ1-2, with 9 bases matching TRBD1. J gave up 5 bases and V 3 bases, and 7 bases lay outside the gene matches. The germline gives CDR1 GTSNPN, CDR2 SVGIG (reference sequence). This CDR3 comprises 14 residues. CDR3 DNA: TGTGCCTGGAGCACAGGGGGCGCCTCTTATGGCTACACCTTC. It is translated as CAWSTGGASYGYTF.

The chain recombines TRBV5-1 with TRBJ1-1, with 8 positions matching TRBD1. There are 15 residues in the CDR3. The V gene end was trimmed by 3 bases and the J gene end by 4 bases; junction bases not matched to a gene: 8. Germline V lookup: CDR1 SGHRS, CDR2 YFSETQ. The chain's CDR3 is CASSSSGGLGTEAFF. DNA for the CDR3: TGCGCCAGCAGCTCGTCAGGGGGCCTTGGCACTGAAGCTTTCTTT.

This clone is a singleton in its sample. The J gene is TRBJ1-6, the V gene TRBV28; TRBD1 matches at 8 bases. Looked up from germline, CDR1 is MDHEN and CDR2 is SYDVKM. The CDR3 loop spans 14 amino acids. V shed 4 bases and J 9 bases; nucleotides not matched to a gene: 5. CDR3 in amino acids: CASSYRGLSSPLHF. The CDR3 region has the DNA TGTGCCAGCAGTTACAGGGGGTTGAGTTCACCCCTCCACTTT. Full variable domain (missing parts from reference TRBV28 and TRBJ1-6): DVKVTQSSRYLVKRTGEKVFLECVQDMDHENMFWYRQDPGLGLRLIYFSYDVKMKEKGDIPEGYSVSREKKERFSLILESASTNQTSMYLCASSYRGLSSPLHFGNGTRLTVT.

The genes are TRBV19 and TRBJ2-7; TRBD2 matches 8 bases. The CDR3 covers 14 residues. The V gene's germline CDR1 is LNHDA and CDR2 SQIVND (reference sequence). V shed 11 bases and J 5 bases; nucleotides not matched to a gene: 14. The DNA for the CDR3 is TGTGCCGACAAATCTCTAGCGGGTTTCCACGAGCAGTACTTC. This sequence encodes CADKSLAGFHEQYF.

The chain joins TRBV28 to TRBJ2-7; the match to TRBD2 covers 12 bases. In germline, CDR1 is MDHEN, CDR2 SYDVKM. The CDR3 contains 17 residues. Trimming removed 4 bases from V and 0 bases from J; junction bases left unmatched: 7. The CDR3 loop is CASSYGLAGPSSYEQYF. CDR3 coding DNA: TGTGCCAGCAGTTATGGACTAGCGGGACCGAGCTCCTACGAGCAGTACTTC.

The rearrangement links TRBV28 to TRBJ2-4; D is perhaps TRBD2 (7 bases). Trimming stripped 4 bases from V and 7 bases from J, with 14 bases between. Germline V gene lookup returns CDR1 MDHEN and CDR2 SYDVKM. The CDR3 consists of 14 residues. Here the CDR3 reads CASSWEGGFNIQYF. In DNA form, the CDR3 reads TGTGCCAGCAGTTGGGAGGGGGGGTTTAACATTCAGTACTTC. The complete variable domain, with remaining parts taken from reference TRBV28 and TRBJ2-4, reads DVKVTQSSRYLVKRTGEKVFLECVQDMDHENMFWYRQDPGLGLRLIYFSYDVKMKEKGDIPEGYSVSREKKERFSLILESASTNQTSMYLCASSWEGGFNIQYFGAGTRLSVL.

This clone was counted between two and nine times. The CDR3 bases are TGTGCCAGCTCACCCGGGACTAGCGGCTACGCGCAGTATTTT. This sequence encodes CASSPGTSGYAQYF. The chain combines TRBV18 with TRBJ2-3, with 11 bases fitting TRBD2. V gave up 3 bases and J gave up 10 bases; unmatched junction bases: 6. Germline values: CDR1 KGHSH, CDR2 LQKENI. This CDR3 has 14 amino acids. Full variable domain (rest looked up from reference TRBV18 and TRBJ2-3): NAGVMQNPRHLVRRRGQEARLRCSPMKGHSHVYWYRQLPEEGLKFMVYLQKENIIDESGMPKERFSAEFPKEGPSILRIQQVVRGDSAAYFCASSPGTSGYAQYFGPGTRLTVL.

The rearrangement uses TRBV28 and TRBJ1-4, with unresolved D. V lost 6 bases and J lost 4, with 15 bases in between. The CDR3 covers 15 residues. In germline, CDR1 is MDHEN, CDR2 SYDVKM. CDR3 in amino acids: CASRRVAPVNEKLFF. CDR3 nucleotide sequence: TGTGCCAGCAGAAGAGTTGCCCCCGTTAATGAAAAACTGTTTTTT.

This chain joins TRBV29-1 and TRBJ1-1; D is unclear. Germline CDR1 reads SQVTM; CDR2 reads ANQGSEA. This CDR3 has 13 amino acids. The V end lost 0 bases, the J end lost 8 bases, and 13 bases lay between the germline ends. The CDR3 nucleotides are TGCAGCGTTGAAGAAAGGCGGGCGAAGGAAGCTTTCTTT. It yields the protein CSVEERRAKEAFF.

This chain links TRBV27 with TRBJ2-5, with D possibly being TRBD2 (8 bases). V was clipped by 7 bases and J by 4 bases, with 22 bases between them. From germline, CDR1 is MNHEY and CDR2 SMNVEV (reference sequence). The CDR3 runs to 16 residues. CDR3 sequence: CASKPRPGGGIETQYF. The CDR3 DNA reads TGTGCCAGCAAGCCCCGCCCGGGAGGGGGCATAGAGACCCAGTACTTC.

V usage is TRBV20-1 and J usage is TRBJ2-1; D is uncertain. From germline, CDR1 is DFQATT and CDR2 SNEGSKA (reference sequence). V was cut by 3 bases and J by 4 bases, with 19 bases left in between. The CDR3 is made up of 16 amino acids. The CDR3 sequence is CSASTEAQYIYNEQFF. DNA for the CDR3: TGCAGTGCTAGTACTGAGGCCCAGTACATTTACAATGAGCAGTTCTTC.

This clone was recorded a few times. The chain recombines TRBV7-2 with TRBJ1-6, with 9 bases lining up with TRBD1. J lost 7 bases, V lost 6 bases, and 4 bases had no gene match. This CDR3 spans 14 amino acids. CDR1 is SGHTA and CDR2 is FQGNSA in the germline V gene. The CDR3 loop reads CASRRDRVNSPLHF. The CDR3 coding sequence is TGTGCCAGCAGGAGGGACAGGGTGAATTCACCCCTCCACTTT.

The chain recombines TRBV2 with TRBJ2-1; possible D gene TRBD2, 5 bases. Trimming removed 4 bases from V and 9 bases from J, with 16 bases in between. Germline V gene data show CDR1 as SNHLY and CDR2 as FYNNEI. The CDR3 spans 14 residues. CDR3 DNA: TGTGCCAGCAGTGGAAGTGGGCCCAGCGGTGAGCAGTTCTTC. Residues: CASSGSGPSGEQFF.

The rearrangement links TRBV15 to TRBJ2-7, with 8 positions matching TRBD1. V gave up 3 bases and J gave up 6 bases; unmatched junction bases: 10. CDR1 is LNHNV, CDR2 YYDKDF, per germline (reference sequence). This CDR3 is built from 15 residues. The CDR3 bases are TGTGCCACCAGCAGTCAGGGGGCGTCCCTGATCGAGCAGTACTTC. This sequence encodes CATSSQGASLIEQYF.

J is TRBJ1-5 and V is TRBV19, with TRBD1 matching 9 bases. Germline assignment: CDR1 LNHDA and CDR2 SQIVND (reference sequence). V trimming: 6 bases; J trimming: 0 bases; junction bases outside the gene matches: 6. The CDR3 is 16 amino acids. CDR3 in DNA: TGTGCCAGTAGCACAGGGGGCCTTAATAGCAATCAGCCCCAGCATTTT. It yields the protein CASSTGGLNSNQPQHF. Variable domain in full (rest from reference TRBV19 and TRBJ1-5): DGGITQSPKYLFRKEGQNVTLSCEQNLNHDAMYWYRQDPGQGLRLIYYSQIVNDFQKGDIAEGYSVSREKKESFPLTVTSAQKNPTAFYLCASSTGGLNSNQPQHFGDGTRLSIL.

This chain's CDR3 is CATSSLLSYEQYF. The CDR3 nucleotides read TGTGCCACCAGCAGCCTATTATCCTACGAGCAGTACTTC. The chain is built from TRBV15 and TRBJ2-7; D is uncertain. Germline V gene lookup returns CDR1 LNHNV and CDR2 YYDKDF (reference sequence). Trimming took 3 bases from V and 1 from J, leaving 7 bases between them. This CDR3 contains 13 residues.

V and J are TRBV29-1 and TRBJ1-5; a possible D gene is TRBD1 (6 bases). Trimming took 4 bases from V and 5 from J, leaving 24 bases between them. Germline loops: CDR1 SQVTM, CDR2 ANQGSEA. The CDR3 spans 17 residues. The CDR3 is CSVVVVEGDKEHQPQHF. In DNA, the CDR3 is TGCAGCGTTGTTGTTGTAGAGGGGGATAAGGAACATCAGCCCCAGCATTTT.

The chain links TRBV5-1 to TRBJ2-4; D unresolved. The CDR3 is made up of 17 amino acids. The germline V gene has CDR1 SGHRS and CDR2 YFSETQ. V was trimmed by 0 bases and J by 3 bases, leaving 16 bases between them. This chain's CDR3 is CASSLGHPGFDKNIQYF. The CDR3 DNA reads TGCGCCAGCAGCTTGGGCCACCCCGGGTTTGACAAAAACATTCAGTACTTC.

This clone was seen only a few times. The chain carries TRBV11-2 and TRBJ1-1; no definite D call. Germline V lookup: CDR1 SGHAT, CDR2 FQNNGV. V dropped 1 base and J dropped 4 bases, with 13 bases sitting between them. The CDR3 covers 15 residues. The CDR3 loop is CASSLGISASTEAFF. Written as DNA, the CDR3 is TGTGCCAGCAGCTTAGGAATCAGTGCTTCCACTGAAGCTTTCTTT. The full variable domain, with the rest looked up from reference TRBV11-2 and TRBJ1-1, is EAGVAQSPRYKIIEKRQSVAFWCNPISGHATLYWYQQILGQGPKLLIQFQNNGVVDDSQLPKDRFSAERLKGVDSTLKIQPAKLEDSAVYLCASSLGISASTEAFFGQGTRLTVV.

The chain has TRBV30 and TRBJ2-7; a weak D match, TRBD1 (5 bases). Trimming stripped 4 bases from V and 2 bases from J, with 9 bases between. The length of the CDR3 is 12 residues. CDR1 is GTSNPN and CDR2 is SVGIG in the germline V gene (reference sequence). The CDR3 protein is CAWTGPTYEQYF. Written as DNA, the CDR3 is TGTGCCTGGACAGGGCCGACCTACGAGCAGTACTTC.

This CDR3 is CASAPTAANTGELFF. The DNA for the CDR3 is TGTGCCAGTGCCCCCACGGCGGCGAACACCGGGGAGCTGTTTTTT. The J gene is TRBJ2-2, the V gene TRBV19; no clear D. The V end lost 8 bases, the J end lost 0 bases, and 13 bases lay between the germline ends. Per the germline V gene, CDR1 is LNHDA and CDR2 is SQIVND (reference sequence). The CDR3 is made up of 15 amino acids.